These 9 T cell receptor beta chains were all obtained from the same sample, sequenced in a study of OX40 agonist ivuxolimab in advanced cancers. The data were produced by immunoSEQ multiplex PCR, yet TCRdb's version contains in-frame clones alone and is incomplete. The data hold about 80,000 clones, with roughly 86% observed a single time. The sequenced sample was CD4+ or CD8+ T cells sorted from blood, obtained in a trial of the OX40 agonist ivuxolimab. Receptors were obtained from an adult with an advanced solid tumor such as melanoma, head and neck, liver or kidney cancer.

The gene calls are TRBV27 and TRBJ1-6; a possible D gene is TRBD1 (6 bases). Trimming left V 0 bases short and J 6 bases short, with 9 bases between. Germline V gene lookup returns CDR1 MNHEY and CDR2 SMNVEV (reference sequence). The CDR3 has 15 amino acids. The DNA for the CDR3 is TGTGCCAGCAGTTTATCACGGGGGGCTAATTCACCCCTCCACTTT. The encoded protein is CASSLSRGANSPLHF.

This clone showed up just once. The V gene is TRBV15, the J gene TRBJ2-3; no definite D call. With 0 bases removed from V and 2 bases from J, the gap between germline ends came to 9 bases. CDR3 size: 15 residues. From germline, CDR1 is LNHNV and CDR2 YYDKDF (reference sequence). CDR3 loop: CATSREFQNTDTQYF. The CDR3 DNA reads TGTGCCACCAGCAGAGAGTTTCAGAACACAGATACGCAGTATTTT.

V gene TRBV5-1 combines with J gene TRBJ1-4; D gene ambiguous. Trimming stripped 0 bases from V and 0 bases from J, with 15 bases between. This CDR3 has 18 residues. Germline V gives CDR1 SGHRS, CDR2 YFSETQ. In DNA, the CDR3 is TGCGCCAGCAGCTTGGCAGCTTACACAGTTCCAACTAATGAAAAACTGTTTTTT. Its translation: CASSLAAYTVPTNEKLFF.

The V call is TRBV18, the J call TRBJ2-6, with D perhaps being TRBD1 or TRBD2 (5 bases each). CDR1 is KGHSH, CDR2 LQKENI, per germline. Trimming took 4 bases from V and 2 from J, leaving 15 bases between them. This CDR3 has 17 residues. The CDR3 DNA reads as TGTGCCAGCTCACGTGGCTCAGGGAGAGCTGGGGCCAACGTCCTGACTTTC. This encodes CASSRGSGRAGANVLTF.

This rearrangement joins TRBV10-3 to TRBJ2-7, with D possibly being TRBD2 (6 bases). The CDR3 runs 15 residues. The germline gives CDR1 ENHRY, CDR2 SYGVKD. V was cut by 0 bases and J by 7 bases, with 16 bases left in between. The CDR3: CAISESGTRAREQYF. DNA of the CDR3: TGTGCCATCAGTGAGTCAGGGACTCGAGCTCGAGAGCAGTACTTC.

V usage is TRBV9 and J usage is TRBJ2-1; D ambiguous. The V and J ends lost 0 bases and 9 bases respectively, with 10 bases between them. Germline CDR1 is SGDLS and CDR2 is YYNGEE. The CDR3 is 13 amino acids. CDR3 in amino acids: CASSVDPTGEQFF. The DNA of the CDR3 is TGTGCCAGCAGCGTAGACCCGACGGGTGAGCAGTTCTTC.

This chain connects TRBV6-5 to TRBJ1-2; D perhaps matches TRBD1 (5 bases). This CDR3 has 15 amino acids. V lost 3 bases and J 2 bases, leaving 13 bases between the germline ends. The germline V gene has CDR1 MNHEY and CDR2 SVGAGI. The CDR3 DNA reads TGTGCCAGCAGTTATAATGGGGGACGAAACTATGGCTACACCTTC. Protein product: CASSYNGGRNYGYTF.

The CDR3 DNA follows: TGCGCCAGCAGTCCAGGGGGCTTCCTGAACACTGAAGCTTTCTTT. Amino acid sequence: CASSPGGFLNTEAFF. The rearrangement joins TRBV10-1 to TRBJ1-1; 8 bases match TRBD1. Looked up from germline, CDR1 is WNHNN and CDR2 is SYGVQD (reference sequence). Trimming took 5 bases from V and 0 from J; bases not matched to a gene: 5. The CDR3 length is 15 residues.

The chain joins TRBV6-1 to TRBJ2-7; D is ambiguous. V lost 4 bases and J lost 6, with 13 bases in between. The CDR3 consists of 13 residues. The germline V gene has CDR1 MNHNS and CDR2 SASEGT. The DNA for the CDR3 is TGTGCCAGCAGTGCGACCCAGGCAGGCGAGCAGTACTTC. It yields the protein CASSATQAGEQYF.